A single sample gave rise to the 24 T cell receptor beta chains below, sequenced in a study of read filtering for tumor transcriptome and immune sequencing. Molecular barcoded adaptors covering alpha/delta and beta/gamma chains were used on about 390 ng RNA. TCRdb reanalysed the reads using MiXCR and keeps one entry per CDR3 protein. This sample has nearly 60,000 distinct CDR3 sequences, with over 9% found just once. The sample comprised a population of CD138-negative cells sorted from bone marrow. The source of these receptors is a donor at least 40 years old with multiple myeloma.

This clonotype was counted many times. This chain uses TRBV29-1 with TRBJ2-7; perhaps TRBD1 as D (5 bases). The CDR3 is 11 amino acids. Germline V gene sequence: CDR1 SQVTM, CDR2 ANQGSEA. V was pared by 1 base and J by 9 bases, with 10 bases between. The CDR3 coding sequence is TGCAGCGTTGAAGTGGGGCATGCGCAGTACTTC. As protein: CSVEVGHAQYF.

This clonotype was detected ten times or more. The chain links TRBV20-1 to TRBJ1-2; maybe TRBD1 (5 bases). V lost 8 bases and J 5 bases, leaving 12 bases between the germline ends. This CDR3 is built from 11 residues. In germline, CDR1 is DFQATT, CDR2 SNEGSKA (reference sequence). The CDR3 region has the DNA TGCAGTTCACAGGAAGGATATGGCTACACCTTC. Protein: CSSQEGYGYTF.

In this sample, this clonotype turned up a few times. This sequence joins TRBV6-1 and TRBJ2-5, with a possible D match to TRBD2 (5 bases). The CDR3 length is 13 residues. Looked up from germline, CDR1 is MNHNS and CDR2 is SASEGT. Trimming took off 6 bases at V and 4 bases at J, with 12 bases between the two ends. CDR3 sequence: CASRRGGRETQYF. DNA for the CDR3: TGTGCCAGCAGGAGAGGCGGGCGAGAGACCCAGTACTTC.

Many counts were recorded for this clonotype. CDR3 in amino acids: CATLADTIYTGELFF. The DNA for the CDR3 is TGTGCCACCTTAGCGGATACTATTTACACCGGGGAGCTGTTTTTT. The V and J genes are TRBV10-3 and TRBJ2-2; tentatively, D is TRBD2 (6 bases). The V end lost 10 bases, the J end lost 3 bases, and 18 bases lay between the germline ends. Germline values: CDR1 ENHRY, CDR2 SYGVKD. The CDR3 is 15 amino acids.

This clonotype has at least ten counts. The chain links TRBV24-1 to TRBJ1-1; a possible D gene is TRBD1 (6 bases). Germline assignment: CDR1 KGHDR and CDR2 SFDVKD. Trimming removed 4 bases at V and 5 bases at J, with 10 bases between. This CDR3 has 13 residues. CDR3: CATSETGRTEAFF. The CDR3 DNA is TGTGCCACCAGTGAAACAGGGAGGACTGAAGCTTTCTTT.

A word on this clonotype: One end of the junction is discordant with germline, which a read error may explain. The rearrangement joins TRBV11-2 to TRBJ2-1; TRBD2 aligns across 10 bases. CDR3 length: 15 residues. The germline V gene encodes CDR1 SGHAT and CDR2 FQNNGV. DNA for the CDR3: TGTGCCAGCAGCTGTCAGCGGGGGGGAGGGAATGAACAGTTCTTC. This encodes CASSCQRGGGNEQFF. Full variable domain (missing parts from reference TRBV11-2 and TRBJ2-1): EAGVAQSPRYKIIEKRQSVAFWCNPISGHATLYWYQQILGQGPKLLIQFQNNGVVDDSQLPKDRFSAERLKGVDSTLKIQPAKLEDSAVYLCASSCQRGGGNEQFFGPGTRLTVL.

Many counts were recorded for this clonotype. The chain joins TRBV6-6 to TRBJ1-4; D not resolved. CDR3 length: 13 residues. Germline loops: CDR1 MNHNY, CDR2 SVGAGI (reference sequence). V gave up 8 bases and J gave up 0 bases, with 7 bases separating them. The CDR3 loop reads CASSRPTNEKLFF. The CDR3 DNA reads as TGTGCCAGCTCCCGACCAACTAATGAAAAACTGTTTTTT.

This clonotype was detected ten times or more. The chain links TRBV14 to TRBJ2-5, with D possibly TRBD1 on 5 matching bases. CDR3 length: 15 amino acids. Trimming pared 4 bases from V and 2 bases from J, leaving 14 bases between. Germline V gene lookup returns CDR1 SGHDN and CDR2 FVKESK. The CDR3 reads CASSPGLSAQETQYF. The CDR3 DNA is TGTGCCAGCAGCCCAGGGTTGTCAGCTCAAGAGACCCAGTACTTC.

This clonotype was seen repeatedly, ten times or more. The chain links TRBV19 to TRBJ2-3, with 7 bases fitting TRBD2. Losses at the gene ends were 5 bases for V and 1 base for J; bases not matched to a gene: 6. CDR1 and CDR2 (germline): LNHDA, SQIVND (reference sequence). This CDR3 contains 15 residues. As DNA, the CDR3 is TGTGCCAGTAGTGGCGGACTAGTAGGCACAGATACGCAGTATTTT. It yields the protein CASSGGLVGTDTQYF.

The table lists this clonotype with many counts. This chain joins TRBV18 and TRBJ1-5; tentatively, D is TRBD1 (5 bases). V was shortened by 6 bases and J by 2 bases, with 8 bases between the two germline ends. Germline CDR1 and CDR2: KGHSH and LQKENI. This CDR3 spans 13 amino acids. This CDR3 is CASSPRGNQPQHF. CDR3 coding DNA: TGTGCCAGCTCCCCCAGGGGCAATCAGCCCCAGCATTTT. Looking up the rest from reference TRBV18 and TRBJ1-5 gives the full variable domain: NAGVMQNPRHLVRRRGQEARLRCSPMKGHSHVYWYRQLPEEGLKFMVYLQKENIIDESGMPKERFSAEFPKEGPSILRIQQVVRGDSAAYFCASSPRGNQPQHFGDGTRLSIL.

The chain couples TRBV11-2 to TRBJ2-3; 13 nucleotides align to TRBD2. This CDR3 is built from 19 residues. Trimming took 2 bases from V and 3 from J; bases not matched to a gene: 11. Germline loops: CDR1 SGHAT, CDR2 FQNNGV. CDR3 sequence (DNA): TGTGCCAGCAGCTTAATACTAGCGGGGGGGTCCCCCGGTACAGATACGCAGTATTTT. Amino acid sequence: CASSLILAGGSPGTDTQYF.

This clonotype was counted at least ten times. The chain carries TRBV18 and TRBJ1-1, with TRBD1 matching 7 bases. Germline V CDR1 and CDR2: KGHSH, LQKENI. The CDR3 sequence is 15 residues long. V shed 3 bases and J 4 bases; nucleotides not matched to a gene: 8. The CDR3 DNA sequence: TGTGCCAGCTCACCTGAACTAACAGGGGTCACTGAAGCTTTCTTT. Residues: CASSPELTGVTEAFF. Drawing the rest from reference TRBV18 and TRBJ1-1, the complete variable domain is NAGVMQNPRHLVRRRGQEARLRCSPMKGHSHVYWYRQLPEEGLKFMVYLQKENIIDESGMPKERFSAEFPKEGPSILRIQQVVRGDSAAYFCASSPELTGVTEAFFGQGTRLTVV.

There are many counts of this clonotype. The chain employs TRBV7-8 and TRBJ2-7; 11 bases align to TRBD1. Germline V lookup: CDR1 SGHVS, CDR2 FQNEAQ. V lost 5 bases to trimming and J lost 5 bases; unmatched junction nucleotides: 8. The CDR3 length is 15 residues. The CDR3 sequence: CASSDNRDRGDEQYF. Written as DNA, the CDR3 is TGTGCCAGCAGCGATAACCGGGACAGGGGGGACGAGCAGTACTTC. The full variable domain, in which reference TRBV7-8 and TRBJ2-7 provide the parts outside the CDR3, is GAGVSQSPRYKVAKRGQDVALRCDPISGHVSLFWYQQALGQGPEFLTYFQNEAQLDKSGLPSDRFFAERPEGSVSTLKIQRTQQEDSAVYLCASSDNRDRGDEQYFGPGTRLTVT.

This sequence joins TRBV5-1 and TRBJ1-1; D may be TRBD1 (5 bases). Germline V CDR1 and CDR2: SGHRS, YFSETQ. Trimming cost V 4 bases and J 3 bases, with 19 bases left between them. The CDR3 is made up of 16 amino acids. The CDR3 DNA sequence: TGCGCCAGCAGCCCCGGGGGTCCGGACGTCTACACTGAAGCTTTCTTT. Protein sequence: CASSPGGPDVYTEAFF.

V usage is TRBV5-1 and J usage is TRBJ2-1, with unresolved D. The CDR3 spans 13 residues. CDR1 and CDR2 from the germline V gene are SGHRS and YFSETQ. Trimming pared 5 bases from V and 5 bases from J, leaving 11 bases between. CDR3 sequence (DNA): TGCGCCAGCAGGTATACCCTAAACAATGAGCAGTTCTTC. Translation gives CASRYTLNNEQFF.

In regard to this clonotype: A much larger clone differs by one base, so this may be a read error. The V gene is TRBV19, the J gene TRBJ2-2, with D possibly being TRBD1 (5 bases). V lost 6 bases and J 5 bases, leaving 13 bases between the germline ends. Germline lookup yields CDR1 LNHDA and CDR2 SQIVND (reference sequence). The CDR3 runs 14 residues. The CDR3 loop is CASSLQEKTGELFF. CDR3 coding DNA: TGTGCCAGTAGCTTACAGGAGAAAACCGGGGAGCTGTTTTTT.

In this sample, this clonotype turned up many times. The chain recombines TRBV5-1 with TRBJ1-2, with no clear D. Germline V lookup: CDR1 SGHRS, CDR2 YFSETQ. The CDR3 is 14 amino acids. Trimming stripped 0 bases from V and 2 bases from J, with 8 bases between. The CDR3 coding sequence is TGCGCCAGCAGCTTGGGCACTCCAAACTATGGCTACACCTTC. Translating it yields CASSLGTPNYGYTF.

This clonotype came up many times. The rearrangement links TRBV29-1 to TRBJ1-2, with D maybe TRBD1 (6 bases). The CDR3 covers 14 residues. Per the germline V gene, CDR1 is SQVTM and CDR2 is ANQGSEA. V dropped 4 bases and J dropped 0 bases, with 12 bases sitting between them. This chain's CDR3 is CSVVEQGSNYGYTF. CDR3 nucleotide sequence: TGCAGCGTTGTGGAACAGGGCTCTAACTATGGCTACACCTTC.

This clonotype was detected ten times or more. V and J are TRBV4-1 and TRBJ1-5; D might be TRBD1 (6 bases). Per the germline V gene, CDR1 is MGHRA and CDR2 is YSYEKL. The CDR3 contains 14 residues. Deletions cut 4 bases from V and 6 bases from J, with 13 bases between. CDR3 sequence: CASSPLRGGQPQHF. The CDR3 DNA follows: TGCGCCAGCAGCCCCCTCAGGGGTGGTCAGCCCCAGCATTTT.

Concerning this clonotype itself: The junction and the germline gene differ at one end; a read error may be behind it. V usage is TRBV3-1 and J usage is TRBJ1-5; D gene ambiguous. This CDR3 contains 13 residues. The germline V gene has CDR1 LGHDT and CDR2 YNNKEL (reference sequence). CDR3 DNA: TGTGCCAGCAGCCAAGATCGCGGGCAGCCCCAGCTTTTT. Its translation is CASSQDRGQPQLF.

This clonotype has a handful of counts. With a much larger clone just one base away, this may be a read error. The CDR3 does not close with the conserved phenylalanine or tryptophan, likely indicating a read error. The CDR3 sequence is CASSPGPGTSGAAEQFL. CDR3 in DNA: TGTGCCAGCAGCCCTGGGCCCGGGACTAGCGGGGCGGCTGAGCAGTTCCTC. The chain is built from TRBV14 and TRBJ2-1; TRBD2 agrees at 13 bases. The length of the CDR3 is 17 residues. Germline V CDR1 and CDR2: SGHDN, FVKESK. Trimming removed 4 bases from V and 9 bases from J; junction bases left unmatched: 12.

This clonotype was observed at least ten times. The genes are TRBV6-2 or TRBV6-3 and TRBJ2-7; D gene unclear. Germline V gene sequence: CDR1 MNHEY, CDR2 SVGEGT. Trimming stripped 6 bases from V and 7 bases from J, with 22 bases between. The CDR3 runs to 15 residues. The CDR3 region has the DNA TGTGCCAGCAGGCCGACTCTCGAGATCCTAGGGGAGCAGTACTTC. It encodes CASRPTLEILGEQYF.

This clonotype was recorded at least ten times. The chain combines TRBV10-3 with TRBJ2-5, with TRBD2 matching 13 bases. The CDR3 sequence is 17 residues long. The ends lost 0 bases at V and 3 bases at J; junction bases unmatched: 4. CDR1 ENHRY and CDR2 SYGVKD come from the germline V gene. CDR3 nucleotides: TGTGCCATCAGTGAGTCCGAGACTAGCGGGGGGAAAGAGACCCAGTACTTC. It encodes CAISESETSGGKETQYF.

The chain links TRBV29-1 to TRBJ2-1, with D possibly being TRBD2 (6 bases). Germline V lookup: CDR1 SQVTM, CDR2 ANQGSEA. CDR3 length: 15 residues. Trimming left V 1 base short and J 9 bases short, with 19 bases between. CDR3 coding DNA: TGCAGCGTTGAAGCTGGGACTGGCCCGGGGTCTGAGCAGTTCTTC. Its translation: CSVEAGTGPGSEQFF.